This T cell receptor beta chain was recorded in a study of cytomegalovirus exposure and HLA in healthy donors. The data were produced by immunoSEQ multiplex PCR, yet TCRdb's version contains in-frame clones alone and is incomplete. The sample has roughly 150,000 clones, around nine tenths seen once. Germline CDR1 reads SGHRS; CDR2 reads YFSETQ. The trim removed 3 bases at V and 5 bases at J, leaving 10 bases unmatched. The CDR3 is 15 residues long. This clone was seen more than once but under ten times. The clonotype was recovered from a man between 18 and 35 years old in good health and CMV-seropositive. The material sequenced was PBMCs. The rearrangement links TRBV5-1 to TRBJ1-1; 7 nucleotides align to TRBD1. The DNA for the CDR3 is TGCGCCAGCAGCTCCTTCTCCCGACAGGGTACTGAAGCTTTCTTT. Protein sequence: CASSSFSRQGTEAFF.